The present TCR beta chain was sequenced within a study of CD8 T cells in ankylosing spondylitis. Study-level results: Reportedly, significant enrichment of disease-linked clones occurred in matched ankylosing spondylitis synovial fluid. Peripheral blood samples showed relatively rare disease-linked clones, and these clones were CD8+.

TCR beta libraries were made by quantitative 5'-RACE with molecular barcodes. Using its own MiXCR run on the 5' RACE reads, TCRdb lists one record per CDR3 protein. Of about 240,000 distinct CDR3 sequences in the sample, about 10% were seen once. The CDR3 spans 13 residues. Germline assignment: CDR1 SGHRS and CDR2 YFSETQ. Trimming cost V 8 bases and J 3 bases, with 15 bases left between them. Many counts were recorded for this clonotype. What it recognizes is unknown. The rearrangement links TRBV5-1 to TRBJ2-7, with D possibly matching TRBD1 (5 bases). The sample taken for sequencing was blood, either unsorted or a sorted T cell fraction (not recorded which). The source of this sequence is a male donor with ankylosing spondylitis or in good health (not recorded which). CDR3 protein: CASSDRVSYEQYF. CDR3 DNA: TGCGCCAGTTCCGACAGAGTGAGCTACGAGCAGTACTTC.